The 14 T cell receptor beta chains below were found in one sample sequenced in a study of graft-versus-host responses after intestinal transplantation. The protocol was immunoSEQ multiplex PCR, while the TCRdb copy is restricted to in-frame clones and leaves out a portion. Here the sample spans about 12,000 clones, 70% to 75% being singletons. Graft samples were processed, releasing intraepithelial and lamina propria lymphocytes. Material: ileum tissue, obtained around 140 days after intestinal transplantation. These receptors came from a human patient who received an intestinal transplant, so some T cells may come from the graft donor.

The genes are TRBV6-6 and TRBJ2-1; 9 bases fit TRBD1. There are 14 residues in the CDR3. CDR1 is MNHNY, CDR2 SVGAGI, per germline (reference sequence). V lost 0 bases, J lost 6 bases, and 0 bases stayed unmatched. The CDR3 sequence: CASSYSTGGNEQFF. For the CDR3, the DNA is TGTGCCAGCAGTTACTCGACAGGGGGCAATGAGCAGTTCTTC.

The CDR3 DNA is TGTGCCAGCAGCCCGGGACTAGCGGGGGGAGTCACCTACGAGCAGTACTTC. Translating gives CASSPGLAGGVTYEQYF. This sequence joins TRBV4-2 and TRBJ2-7, with 15 positions matching TRBD2. The CDR3 consists of 17 residues. The junction had 6 bases not matched to a gene; V was cut back by 4 bases and J by 2 bases. Looked up from germline, CDR1 is LGHNA and CDR2 is YNFKEQ.

This sequence joins TRBV27 and TRBJ2-7; 7 nucleotides match TRBD2. V shed 3 bases and J 0 bases; nucleotides not matched to a gene: 2. Germline CDR1 MNHEY, CDR2 SMNVEV (reference sequence). There are 14 residues in the CDR3. The CDR3 sequence: CASSFGGGSYEQYF. As DNA, the CDR3 is TGTGCCAGCAGTTTTGGGGGGGGCTCCTACGAGCAGTACTTC.

This sequence joins TRBV5-4 and TRBJ1-2; 7 positions agree with TRBD1. Trimming removed 4 bases from V and 6 bases from J; junction bases left unmatched: 12. Germline CDR1 is SGHNT and CDR2 is YYREEE (reference sequence). This CDR3 has 15 amino acids. The CDR3 protein is CASSTLDRGRHGYTF. The CDR3, as DNA: TGTGCCAGCAGCACCTTAGATAGGGGGCGCCATGGCTACACCTTC.

This clone occurred a few times. The chain recombines TRBV28 with TRBJ1-3; D is unclear. The V gene's germline CDR1 is MDHEN and CDR2 SYDVKM. CDR3 length equals 14 residues. V lost 3 bases, J lost 1 base, and 7 bases lay in between. The CDR3 reads CASSFGVSGNTIYF. For the CDR3, the DNA is TGTGCCAGCAGTTTCGGGGTTTCTGGAAACACCATATATTTT.

This chain uses TRBV4-2 with TRBJ1-5; D remains ambiguous. CDR1 LGHNA and CDR2 YNFKEQ come from the germline V gene. The CDR3 totals 16 residues. V lost 0 bases, J lost 0 bases, and 9 bases lay in between. This chain's CDR3 is CASSQDLAYSNQPQHF. The CDR3 coding sequence is TGTGCCAGCAGCCAAGATCTCGCCTATAGCAATCAGCCCCAGCATTTT.

The V gene is TRBV6-1, the J gene TRBJ2-1; D unresolved. The CDR3 consists of 13 residues. Germline V lookup: CDR1 MNHNS, CDR2 SASEGT. Trimming removed 11 bases from V and 0 bases from J, with 11 bases in between. CDR3 protein: CAGTESSYNEQFF. In nucleotides, the CDR3 is TGTGCCGGTACAGAAAGCTCCTACAATGAGCAGTTCTTC.

CDR3 bases: TGTGCCAGCAGTTCCGGGACTACAAGTGGTGAGCAGTTCTTC. Its protein product is CASSSGTTSGEQFF. The chain joins TRBV28 to TRBJ2-1; 7 nucleotides line up with TRBD2. There are 14 residues in the CDR3. J gave up 9 bases and V 4 bases, and 9 bases lay outside the gene matches. Per the germline V gene, CDR1 is MDHEN and CDR2 is SYDVKM.

This chain links TRBV29-1 with TRBJ1-2; D possibly corresponds to TRBD1 (5 bases). This CDR3 comprises 13 residues. The germline CDR1 and CDR2 sequences are SQVTM and ANQGSEA. The ends were cut back, 3 bases at V and 8 bases at J, with 16 bases in the middle. Here the CDR3 DNA reads TGCAGCGTTGAGTTTTGGGGGGGAGGAGGCTACACCTTC. Residues: CSVEFWGGGGYTF.

This clone appeared a few times. The chain links TRBV28 to TRBJ2-5; possible D gene TRBD1, 5 bases. Germline V lookup: CDR1 MDHEN, CDR2 SYDVKM. Trimming removed 3 bases at V and 5 bases at J, with 13 bases between. The CDR3 totals 14 residues. CDR3 sequence: CASSFLVSGETQYF. Here the CDR3 DNA reads TGTGCCAGCAGTTTTCTGGTTTCAGGGGAGACCCAGTACTTC.

The gene calls are TRBV10-2 and TRBJ1-1, with TRBD1 as a possible D gene (6 bases). The germline V and J ends were trimmed by 5 bases and 5 bases, with 12 bases remaining between them. Per the germline V gene, CDR1 is WSHSY and CDR2 is SAAADI. This CDR3 has 13 amino acids. CDR3 loop: CASSMDSLTEAFF. The DNA of the CDR3 is TGCGCCAGCAGTATGGACAGTCTGACTGAAGCTTTCTTT.

The chain couples TRBV7-9 to TRBJ1-2; no definite D call. This CDR3 contains 13 residues. The germline V and J ends were trimmed by 5 bases and 2 bases, with 9 bases remaining between them. Germline CDR1 SEHNR, CDR2 FQNEAQ (reference sequence). CDR3 protein: CASSLEINYGYTF. DNA for the CDR3: TGTGCCAGCAGCCTGGAGATAAACTATGGCTACACCTTC.

The CDR3 sequence: CASSAGTSYNEQFF. The CDR3 nucleotides are TGTGCCAGCAGTGCCGGGACTAGCTACAATGAGCAGTTCTTC. The rearrangement joins TRBV6-4 to TRBJ2-1; 8 nucleotides agree with TRBD2. The V gene's germline CDR1 is MRHNA and CDR2 SNTAGT. There are 14 residues in the CDR3. The ends lost 4 bases at V and 3 bases at J; junction bases unmatched: 2.

As to this clone: Other DNA sequences in this specimen translate into the identical CDR3. The rearrangement uses TRBV15 and TRBJ1-1, with D tentatively TRBD1 (5 bases). Per the germline V gene, CDR1 is LNHNV and CDR2 is YYDKDF (reference sequence). Deletions cut 2 bases from V and 2 bases from J, with 6 bases between. This CDR3 spans 13 amino acids. The chain's CDR3 is CATSRRGNTEAFF. The CDR3 bases are TGTGCCACCAGCAGAAGGGGAAACACTGAAGCTTTCTTT.